These 9 T cell receptor beta chains were sequenced from one sample in a study of blood T cell repertoires in COVID-19. Only in-frame clones appear in the TCRdb table, and some are missing; sequencing was by immunoSEQ multiplex PCR. The repertoire consists of some 260,000 clones, with 80% to 90% occurring once and the leading ten covering more than 8.5%. Material: peripheral blood. The receptors here all came from a woman aged 70-85 years with COVID-19, enrolled during active disease.

The chain uses TRBV4-3 and TRBJ2-6; D ambiguous. CDR1 is LGHNA and CDR2 is YSLEER in the germline V gene. This CDR3 spans 16 amino acids. Trimming removed 0 bases from V and 0 bases from J, with 6 bases in between. DNA of the CDR3: TGCGCCAGCAGCCAAGATGCGGTCTCTGGGGCCAACGTCCTGACTTTC. It is translated as CASSQDAVSGANVLTF.

The rearrangement uses TRBV9 and TRBJ2-5, with 7 bases matching TRBD1. This CDR3 contains 16 residues. Germline assignment: CDR1 SGDLS and CDR2 YYNGEE. J gave up 5 bases and V 4 bases, and 14 bases lay outside the gene matches. The CDR3, as DNA: TGTGCCAGCAGCACGTCGGCACAGGGGATTCGGGAGACCCAGTACTTC. Translated, it gives CASSTSAQGIRETQYF.

The CDR3 nucleotides read TGTGCCAGCAGTCAAATCTTGAGAGGAGGGCTCCAGCCCCAGCATTTT. It yields the protein CASSQILRGGLQPQHF. The gene calls are TRBV28 and TRBJ1-5; D is unclear. CDR1 and CDR2 from the germline V gene are MDHEN and SYDVKM. This CDR3 comprises 16 residues. V lost 5 bases and J lost 7, with 21 bases in between.

The gene calls are TRBV4-1 and TRBJ1-4; no firm D call. V shed 0 bases and J shed 8 bases, with 16 bases lying between them. The CDR3 spans 16 residues. Germline V lookup: CDR1 MGHRA, CDR2 YSYEKL. The CDR3 sequence is CASSQDPGSLGEKLFF. The CDR3 DNA is TGCGCCAGCAGCCAAGACCCCGGGAGTTTAGGCGAAAAACTGTTTTTT.

The CDR3 coding sequence is TGTGCCAGCAGCCGCACCCCACGGGGATATTCTGGGGCCAACGTCCTGACTTTC. Translated, it gives CASSRTPRGYSGANVLTF. The chain carries TRBV3-1 (or the pseudogene TRBV3-2) and TRBJ2-6, with a tentative D call TRBD2 (5 bases). The CDR3 has 18 residues. V dropped 4 bases and J dropped 1 base, with 17 bases sitting between them. Germline V gene lookup returns CDR1 LGHDT and CDR2 YNNKEL (reference sequence).

The sample holds a few counts of this clone. The chain employs TRBV7-2 and TRBJ2-1, with 11 bases that match TRBD2. The junction had 7 bases not matched to a gene; V was cut back by 6 bases and J by 0 bases. There are 17 residues in the CDR3. Germline V lookup: CDR1 SGHTA, CDR2 FQGNSA. CDR3 residues: CASRPPGLAASYNEQFF. For the CDR3, the DNA is TGTGCCAGCAGACCCCCGGGACTAGCGGCCTCCTACAATGAGCAGTTCTTC.

The V call is TRBV10-3, the J call TRBJ1-3, with 8 bases fitting TRBD1. The germline V gene has CDR1 ENHRY and CDR2 SYGVKD. The CDR3 consists of 17 residues. V was pared by 2 bases and J by 7 bases, with 13 bases of the junction left unmatched. The CDR3 loop reads CAISEPSGTGGGNTIYF. CDR3 DNA: TGTGCCATCAGTGAGCCTTCGGGGACAGGCGGCGGGAACACCATATATTTT.

The chain recombines TRBV29-1 with TRBJ1-3, with D unresolved. Germline CDR1 reads SQVTM; CDR2 reads ANQGSEA. The length of the CDR3 is 14 residues. V was clipped by 3 bases and J by 0 bases, with 9 bases between them. This CDR3 reads CSVEIEYSGNTIYF. The CDR3 DNA follows: TGCAGCGTTGAGATCGAGTACTCTGGAAACACCATATATTTT.

The V call is TRBV2, the J call TRBJ2-1; a weak D match, TRBD1 (6 bases). Germline V gene data show CDR1 as SNHLY and CDR2 as FYNNEI. The CDR3 spans 14 residues. CDR3 sequence: CVTKQGTSGNEQFF. The DNA for the CDR3 is TGTGTCACGAAACAGGGAACGTCGGGGAATGAGCAGTTCTTC. The complete variable domain, with remaining parts taken from reference TRBV2 and TRBJ2-1, reads EPEVTQTPSHQVTQMGQEVILRCVPISNHLYFYWYRQILGQKVEFLVSFYNNEISEKSEIFDDQFSVERPDGSNFTLKIRSTKLEDSAMYFCVTKQGTSGNEQFFGPGTRLTVL.